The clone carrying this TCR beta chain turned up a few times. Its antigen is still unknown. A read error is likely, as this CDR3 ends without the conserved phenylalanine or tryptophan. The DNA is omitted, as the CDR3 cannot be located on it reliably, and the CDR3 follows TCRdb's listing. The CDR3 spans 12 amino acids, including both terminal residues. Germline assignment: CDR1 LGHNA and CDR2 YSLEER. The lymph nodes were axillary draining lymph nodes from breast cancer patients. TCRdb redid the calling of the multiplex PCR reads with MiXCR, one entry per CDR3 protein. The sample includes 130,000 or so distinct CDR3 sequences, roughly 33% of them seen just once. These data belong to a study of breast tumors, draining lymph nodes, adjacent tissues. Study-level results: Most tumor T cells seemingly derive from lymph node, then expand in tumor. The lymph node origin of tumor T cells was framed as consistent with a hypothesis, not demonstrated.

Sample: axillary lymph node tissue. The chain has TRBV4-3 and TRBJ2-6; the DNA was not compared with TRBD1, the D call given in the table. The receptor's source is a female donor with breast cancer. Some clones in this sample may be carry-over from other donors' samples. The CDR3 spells CASSQEDRYANT.